What follows is one T cell receptor beta chain and its context. The CDR3 has 15 residues. Germline CDR1 and CDR2: SQVTM and ANQGSEA. V lost 5 bases to trimming and J lost 2 bases; unmatched junction nucleotides: 7. This record comes from a study of cytomegalovirus exposure and HLA in healthy donors. Though probably carrying unrecorded immune exposures, donors were nominally healthy at sampling. Researchers ran the PCR with 60 Vbeta and 13 Jbeta primers. The repertoire was sequenced with immunoSEQ multiplex PCR; TCRdb's copy has only in-frame clones and lacks some. The sample lists more than 150,000 clones, 76% seen once, with about 1.5% in the top ten.

The chain carries TRBV29-1 and TRBJ2-2; 8 positions match TRBD2. The sequencing sample was made of PBMCs. This sequence was found in a man younger than 30 in good health and CMV-seronegative. CDR3 amino acids: CSVHTSGGNTGELFF. The CDR3, as DNA: TGCAGCGTTCACACTAGCGGTGGCAACACCGGGGAGCTGTTTTTT.